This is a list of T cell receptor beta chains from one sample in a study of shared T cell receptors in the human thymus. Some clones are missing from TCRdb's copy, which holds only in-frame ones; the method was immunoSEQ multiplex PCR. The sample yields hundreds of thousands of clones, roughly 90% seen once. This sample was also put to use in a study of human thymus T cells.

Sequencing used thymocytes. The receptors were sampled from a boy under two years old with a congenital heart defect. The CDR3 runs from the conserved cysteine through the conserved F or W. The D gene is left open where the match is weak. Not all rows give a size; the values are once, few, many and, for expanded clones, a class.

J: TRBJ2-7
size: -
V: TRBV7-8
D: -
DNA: TGTGCCAGCAGCTTAGTGGGCAGGGGCGAGGGGTACGAGCAGTACTTC
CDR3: CASSLVGRGEGYEQYF

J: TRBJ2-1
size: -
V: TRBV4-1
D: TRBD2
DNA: TGCGCCAGCAGCCAAGAGACTAGCGGAGACTACAATGAGCAGTTCTTC
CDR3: CASSQETSGDYNEQFF

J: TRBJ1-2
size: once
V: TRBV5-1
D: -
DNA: TGCGCCAGCAGCCCCGGGGGACTCTATGGCTACACCTTC
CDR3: CASSPGGLYGYTF

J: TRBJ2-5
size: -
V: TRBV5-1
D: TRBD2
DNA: TGCGCCAGCAGCTTGGTGGGCGGGAGGGAAGAGACCCAGTACTTC
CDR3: CASSLVGGREETQYF

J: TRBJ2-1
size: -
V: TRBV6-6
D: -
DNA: TGTGCCAGCAGTTACGGGACTGCCTCCAAGTTTGGGCAGTTCTTC
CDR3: CASSYGTASKFGQFF

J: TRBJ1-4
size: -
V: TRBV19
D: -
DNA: TGTGCCAGTAGTGCAGACGAGGTAGCAACTAAAGGAAGACTGTTTTTT
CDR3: CASSADEVATKGRLFF

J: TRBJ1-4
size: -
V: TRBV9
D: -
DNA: TGTGCCAGCAGCATTACCCCGACAGTTAATGAAAAACTGTTTTTT
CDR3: CASSITPTVNEKLFF

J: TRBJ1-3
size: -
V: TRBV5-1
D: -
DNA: TGCGCCAGCAGCTCCACATTCATCCACTCTGGAAACACCATATATTTT
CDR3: CASSSTFIHSGNTIYF

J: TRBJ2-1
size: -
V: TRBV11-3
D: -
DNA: TGTGCCAGCAGCTTAGAGCAGGGCCCCTACAATGAGCAGTTCTTC
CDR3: CASSLEQGPYNEQFF

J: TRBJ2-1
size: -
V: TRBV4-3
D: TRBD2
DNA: TGCGCCAGCAGCCACTCCTTACTAGCGGCCTCCAATGAGCAGTTCTTC
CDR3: CASSHSLLAASNEQFF

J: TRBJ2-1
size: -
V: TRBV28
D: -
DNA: TGTGCCAGCAGTTTATTTAGGGACTTTTACAATGAGCAGTTCTTC
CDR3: CASSLFRDFYNEQFF

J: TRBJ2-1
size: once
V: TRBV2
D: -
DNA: TGTGCCAGCATTAGACCCATTGGGACTTACAATGAGCAGTTCTTC
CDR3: CASIRPIGTYNEQFF

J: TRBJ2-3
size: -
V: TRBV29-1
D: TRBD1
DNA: TGCAGCGTTGAAGGGGACAGGGGCACAGATACGCAGTATTTT
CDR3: CSVEGDRGTDTQYF

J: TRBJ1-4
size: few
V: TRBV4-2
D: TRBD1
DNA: TGTGCCAGCAGCCAAAGAACAGGGGGTCCCCCAACTAATGAAAAACTGTTTTTT
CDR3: CASSQRTGGPPTNEKLFF

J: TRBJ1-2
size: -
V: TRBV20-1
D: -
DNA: TGCCGTCCTAGGGACGGGGACTTC
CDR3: CRPRDGDF

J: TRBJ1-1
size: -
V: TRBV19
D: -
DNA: TGTGCCATTAGGTCGGGAGTAAACACTGAAGCTTTCTTT
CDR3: CAIRSGVNTEAFF

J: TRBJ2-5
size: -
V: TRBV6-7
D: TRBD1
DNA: TGTGCCAGCACTGACCGGGGACAGGGGCCCCAAGAGACCCAGTACTTC
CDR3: CASTDRGQGPQETQYF

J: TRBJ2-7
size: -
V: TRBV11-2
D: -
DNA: TGTGCCAGCAGCTTGGAAGATACCCGGAGGGAAAGTTACGAGCAGTACTTC
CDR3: CASSLEDTRRESYEQYF

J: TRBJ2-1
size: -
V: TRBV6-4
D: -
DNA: TGTGCCAGCAGTGCCCGGGAGAGGGAAAGCGACAATGAGCAGTTCTTC
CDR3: CASSARERESDNEQFF

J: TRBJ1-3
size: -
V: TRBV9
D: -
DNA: TGTGCCAGCAGCCCGGGACTAGGGGGAAACACCATATATTTT
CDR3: CASSPGLGGNTIYF

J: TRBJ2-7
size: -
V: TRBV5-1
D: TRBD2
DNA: TGCGCCAGCAGCTCCTGGGGGGGATGCGAGCAGTACTTC
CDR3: CASSSWGGCEQYF

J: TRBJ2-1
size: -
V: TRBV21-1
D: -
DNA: TGTGCCAGCAGCAAAGACGTGGGAGAGCGGGGTGAGCAGTTCTTC
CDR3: CASSKDVGERGEQFF

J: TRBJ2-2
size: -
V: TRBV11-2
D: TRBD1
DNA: TGTGCCAGCAGCTCCGGGACAGGGGGAACCGGGGAGCTGTTTTTT
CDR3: CASSSGTGGTGELFF

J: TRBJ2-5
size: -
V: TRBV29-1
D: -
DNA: TGCAGCGTTAGCGCCTTCCCGCGATATCAAGAGACCCAGTACTTC
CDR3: CSVSAFPRYQETQYF

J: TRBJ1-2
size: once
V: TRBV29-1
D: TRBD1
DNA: TGCAGCGTTGCGGGACAGGACTATGGCTACACCTTC
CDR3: CSVAGQDYGYTF

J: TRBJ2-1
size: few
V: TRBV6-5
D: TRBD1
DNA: TGTGCCAGCAGTCAACACCGGGACAGGGTCGATGAGCAGTTCTTC
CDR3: CASSQHRDRVDEQFF

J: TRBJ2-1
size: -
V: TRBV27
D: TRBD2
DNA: TGTGCCAGCAGCTTTCTCCCCGGGACTAGCGCAGACAATGAGCAGTTCTTC
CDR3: CASSFLPGTSADNEQFF

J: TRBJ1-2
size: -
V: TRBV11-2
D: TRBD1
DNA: TGTGCCAGCAGCTTAGAGGCCGGGACAGTCTATGGCTACACCTTC
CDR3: CASSLEAGTVYGYTF

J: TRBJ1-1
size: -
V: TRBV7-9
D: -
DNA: TGTGCCAGCAGCCCCCGGACAGTCCGTTGGGTCACTGAAGCTTTCTTT
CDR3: CASSPRTVRWVTEAFF

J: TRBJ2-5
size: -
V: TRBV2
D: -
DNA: TGTGCCAGCAGTGAAGCGCGTCGGCTAGCGAGCCAGACCCAGTACTTC
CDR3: CASSEARRLASQTQYF

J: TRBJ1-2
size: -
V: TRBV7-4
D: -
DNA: TGTGCCAGCAGCTTAGAAGGGCCCACCGGGGTGGGAGGCTACACCTTC
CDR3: CASSLEGPTGVGGYTF

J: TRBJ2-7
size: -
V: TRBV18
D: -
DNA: TGTGCCAGCTCCCCGAGCTCCTACGAGCAGTACTTC
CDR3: CASSPSSYEQYF

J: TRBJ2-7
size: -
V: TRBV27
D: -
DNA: TGTGCCAGCAGTTTTGTGAGTAGCTCCTACGAGCAGTACTTC
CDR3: CASSFVSSSYEQYF

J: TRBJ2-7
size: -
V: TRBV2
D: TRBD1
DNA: TGTGCCAGCCATTTAGGGGACAGGGGTTTGGAGGAGCAGTACTTC
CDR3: CASHLGDRGLEEQYF

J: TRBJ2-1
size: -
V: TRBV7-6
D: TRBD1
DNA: TGTGCCAGCAGCTTAGCTGAGGACAGGGGATACAATGAGCAGTTCTTC
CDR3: CASSLAEDRGYNEQFF

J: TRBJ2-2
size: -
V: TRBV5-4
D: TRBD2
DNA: TGTGCCAGCAGCTTGCGACAACTTAGCGGGAAGAACACCGGGGAGCTGTTTTTT
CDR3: CASSLRQLSGKNTGELFF

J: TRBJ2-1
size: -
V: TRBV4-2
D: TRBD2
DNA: TGTGCCAGCAGCCCTCCCCCCGGGACTAGCGGGAGAATGTTGTTAAGTTCCGTCTTC
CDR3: CASSPPPGTSGRMLLSSVF

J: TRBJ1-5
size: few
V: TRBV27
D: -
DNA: TGTGCCAGCAGTTTACACTACAGGGCCGGTCAGCCCCAGCATTTT
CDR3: CASSLHYRAGQPQHF

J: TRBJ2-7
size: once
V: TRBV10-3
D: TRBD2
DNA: TGTGCCACCGAATTTAGACTAGCGGGAGACGAGCAGTACTTC
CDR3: CATEFRLAGDEQYF

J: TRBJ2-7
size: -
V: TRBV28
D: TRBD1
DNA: TGTGCCAGCAGTGGGACAGCTGCCTACGAGCAGTACTTC
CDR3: CASSGTAAYEQYF

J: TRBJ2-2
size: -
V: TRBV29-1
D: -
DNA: TGCAGCGTTGGGATAGCGGTTAACTCCGGCGGGGAGCTGTTTTTT
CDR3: CSVGIAVNSGGELFF

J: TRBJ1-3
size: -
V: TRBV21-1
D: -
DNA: TGTGCCAGCGAAGTCTGGACAGGGAGGGTGGGTTATTTTGCTGGAAACACCATATATTTT
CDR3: CASEVWTGRVGYFAGNTIYF

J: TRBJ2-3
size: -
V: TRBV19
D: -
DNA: TGTGCCAGTAGTCCCCGTGGCAGCGGGAGCACAGATACGCAGTATTTT
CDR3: CASSPRGSGSTDTQYF

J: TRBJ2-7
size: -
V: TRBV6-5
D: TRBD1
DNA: TGTGCCAGCATCTCACCGGGACAGGGGCACGAGCAGTACTTC
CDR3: CASISPGQGHEQYF

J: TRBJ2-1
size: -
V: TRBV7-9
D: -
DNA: TGTGCCAGCAGCCGAACAGTTACCGCTGAGCAGTTCTTC
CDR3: CASSRTVTAEQFF

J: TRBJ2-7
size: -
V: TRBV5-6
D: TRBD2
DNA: TGTGCCAGCAGCCCGGTAGAGCGGGAGCCATACGAGCAGTACTTC
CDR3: CASSPVEREPYEQYF

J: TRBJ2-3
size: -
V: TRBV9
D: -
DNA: TGTGCCAGCAGCGTAGACCTAGCGAGCACAGATACGCAGTATTTT
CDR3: CASSVDLASTDTQYF